The entry below describes one T cell receptor (beta chain). Its antigen remains unidentified. The sample comes from a study of PD-1 blockade in classical Hodgkin lymphoma. General observations from the study: Newly diagnosed patients were reported to exhibit reduced baseline TCR diversity relative to healthy donors.

Noted time point: cycle 4 day 1 (C4D1), after more than five weeks of nivolumab. All trial patients relapsed after autologous stem cell transplantation. The study recorded best responses of complete response, partial response or progressive disease. TCRdb's copy holds only in-frame clones and misses some; the assay was immunoSEQ multiplex PCR. Of tens of thousands of clones listed, approximately 78% are singletons. This TCR derives from a human donor with classical Hodgkin lymphoma. Sample: peripheral blood mononuclear cells (PBMCs), taken before the fourth cycle of nivolumab.

CDR3 residues: CAWSLGRVNTEAFF. The DNA for the CDR3 is TGTGCCTGGAGCTTGGGGCGAGTGAACACTGAAGCTTTCTTT. The chain carries TRBV30 and TRBJ1-1; D may be TRBD1 (5 bases). The V and J ends lost 3 bases and 0 bases respectively, with 11 bases between them. The CDR3 length is 14 residues. Germline assignment: CDR1 GTSNPN and CDR2 SVGIG (reference sequence).